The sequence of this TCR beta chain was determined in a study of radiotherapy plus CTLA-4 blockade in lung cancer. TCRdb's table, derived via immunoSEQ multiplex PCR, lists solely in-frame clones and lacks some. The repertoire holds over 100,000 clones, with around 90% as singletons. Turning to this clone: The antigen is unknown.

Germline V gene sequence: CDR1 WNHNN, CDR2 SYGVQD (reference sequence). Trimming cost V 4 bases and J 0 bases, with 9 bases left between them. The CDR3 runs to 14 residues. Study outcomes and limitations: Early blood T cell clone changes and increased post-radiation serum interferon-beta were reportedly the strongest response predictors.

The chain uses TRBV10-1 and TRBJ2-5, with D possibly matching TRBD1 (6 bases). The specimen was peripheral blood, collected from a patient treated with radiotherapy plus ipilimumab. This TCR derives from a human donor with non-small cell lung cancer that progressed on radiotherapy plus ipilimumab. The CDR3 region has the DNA TGCGCCAGCAGTGGAACAGGGTACCAAGAGACCCAGTACTTC. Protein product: CASSGTGYQETQYF.